This T cell receptor beta chain was sequenced in a study of ipilimumab plus nivolumab after autologous stem cell transplantation. Overall study context: Both relapsed and primary refractory DLBCL were included.

Checkpoint therapy with ipilimumab 1 mg/kg began 14 to 28 days after transplant. As to this clone: What it binds is unknown.

TCRdb keeps only in-frame clones here, not all; method: immunoSEQ multiplex PCR. The sample records 20,000 to 25,000 clones, 70% to 85% being singletons. Study-wide findings and caveats: TCR repertoire, Treg phenotype and gut microbiota reportedly support more study of this approach.

After removal of 5 bases from V and 5 bases from J, the junction contained 25 bases not matched to a gene. The CDR3 contains 20 residues. Looked up from germline, CDR1 is LNHNV and CDR2 is YYDKDF (reference sequence). The specimen was PBMCs, collected in a trial of ipilimumab plus nivolumab as post-transplant consolidation. V and J are TRBV15 and TRBJ2-5; TRBD1 aligns across 8 bases. The sequence derives from a male donor with diffuse large B-cell lymphoma. The CDR3 here is CATSGGQGQGLTDYTETQYF. Here the CDR3 DNA reads TGTGCCACCAGCGGAGGACAGGGTCAGGGTCTAACCGATTATACGGAGACCCAGTACTTC.